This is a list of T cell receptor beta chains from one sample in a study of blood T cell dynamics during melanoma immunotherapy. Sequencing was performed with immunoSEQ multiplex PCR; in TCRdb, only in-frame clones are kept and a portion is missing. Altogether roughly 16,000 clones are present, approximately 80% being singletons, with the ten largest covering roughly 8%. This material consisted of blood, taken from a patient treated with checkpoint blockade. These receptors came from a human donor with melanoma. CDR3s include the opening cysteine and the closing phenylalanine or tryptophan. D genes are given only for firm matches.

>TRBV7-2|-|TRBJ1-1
TGTGCCAGCAGCTTACTGGCGGGTACACTGAACACTGAAGCTTTCTTT
CASSLLAGTLNTEAFF
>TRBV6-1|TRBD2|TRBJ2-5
TGTGCCAGCAGTGTTCAGGGAGCGGGAGGAGGGGAGACCCAGTACTTC
CASSVQGAGGGETQYF
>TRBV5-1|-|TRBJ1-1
TGCGCCAGCAGCCCCTACCCGGGATTGAACACTGAAGCTTTCTTT
CASSPYPGLNTEAFF
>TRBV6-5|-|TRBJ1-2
TGTGCCAGCAGTTACTCTTACGGGGAAAACTATGGCTACACCTTC
CASSYSYGENYGYTF
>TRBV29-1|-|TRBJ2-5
TGCAGCGCCACGAGGGAAGTAGAGACCCAGTACTTC
CSATREVETQYF
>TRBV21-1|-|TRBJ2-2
TGTGCCAGCATGCTTGGAACAGGACAGCCGGAGGGAACCGGGGAGCTGTTTTTT
CASMLGTGQPEGTGELFF
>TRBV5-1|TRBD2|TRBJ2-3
TGCGCCAGCAGCCGGCGGACTAGCGGGACAATAGATACGCAGTATTTT
CASSRRTSGTIDTQYF
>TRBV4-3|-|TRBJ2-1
TGCGCCAGCAGCCAAGATGGGGGGACAGAGTACAATGAGCAGTTCTTC
CASSQDGGTEYNEQFF
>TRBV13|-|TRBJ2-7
TGTGCCAGCAGCTTAACAAGAACAGCGGCGACGCAGTACTTC
CASSLTRTAATQYF
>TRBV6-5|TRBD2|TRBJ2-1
TGTGCCAGTGGGACTAGTCGGAATGAGCAGTTCTTC
CASGTSRNEQFF
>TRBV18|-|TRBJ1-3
TGTGCCAGCTCACCGTACGAAACCTCTGGAAACACCATATATTTT
CASSPYETSGNTIYF